This T cell receptor (beta chain) is drawn from a study of CD8+CD57+ T cells in acquired aplastic anemia. Across the whole study: Average DNA yield from sorted CD4+ and CD8+ cells was approximately 3 ug.

This clonotype has more than one count but fewer than ten. Its target is not known. General study points: Patients did not significantly differ from controls in CD8+ Simpson's diversity.

Genomic DNA, the template, was used for profiling of the TCR beta VDJ and CDR3. TCRdb re-derived calls from the reads in MiXCR, one entry per CDR3 protein. The table shows roughly 180,000 distinct CDR3 sequences, with about three fifths occurring only once. The patients chosen for sequencing had shown expansion of CD8+CD57+ cells (detected by flow cytometry). Each of the patients presented with severe acquired aplastic anemia. Per the germline V gene, CDR1 is MNHNY and CDR2 is SVGAGI (reference sequence). Between the trimmed V and J ends, which lost 4 bases and 4 bases, there was a span of 13 bases. The CDR3 is 14 residues long.

The receptor was derived from a human donor with aplastic anemia. The V and J genes are TRBV6-6 and TRBJ1-1, with no clear D. Sequenced: sorted CD4+, CD8+, or CD8+CD57+ T cells (not recorded which) from PBMCs. The CDR3 sequence: CASSSRTGLTEAFF. The CDR3 DNA is TGTGCCAGCAGTTCTCGAACCGGACTCACTGAAGCTTTCTTT.